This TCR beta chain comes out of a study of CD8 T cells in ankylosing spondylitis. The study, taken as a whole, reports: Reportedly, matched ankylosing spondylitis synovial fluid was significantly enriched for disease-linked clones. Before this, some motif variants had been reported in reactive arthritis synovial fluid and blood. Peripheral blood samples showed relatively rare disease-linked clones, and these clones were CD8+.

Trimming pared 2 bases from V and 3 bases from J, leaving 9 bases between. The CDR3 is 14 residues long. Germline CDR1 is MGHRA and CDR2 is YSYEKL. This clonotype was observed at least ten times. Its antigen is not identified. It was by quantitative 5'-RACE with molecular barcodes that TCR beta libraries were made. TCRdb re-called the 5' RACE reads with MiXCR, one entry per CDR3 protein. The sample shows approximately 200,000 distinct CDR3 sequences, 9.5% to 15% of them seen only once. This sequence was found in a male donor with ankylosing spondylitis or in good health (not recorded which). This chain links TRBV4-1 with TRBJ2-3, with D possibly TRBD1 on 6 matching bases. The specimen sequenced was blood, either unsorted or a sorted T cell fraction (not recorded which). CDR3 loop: CASSQIQGTDTQYF. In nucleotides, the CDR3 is TGCGCCAGCAGCCAAATACAGGGTACAGATACGCAGTATTTT.